The 19 T cell receptor beta chains given below trace back to one sample, sequenced in a study of CD8+ T cells in alopecia areata. Documented treatment: oral pan-JAK inhibitor, 5-10 mg twice daily. Investigators isolated RNA and reverse transcribed it into cDNA to act as the sequencing template. The method was immunoSEQ multiplex PCR; TCRdb's version includes in-frame clones alone and lacks a portion of them. The table shows approximately 110,000 clones, with approximately 54% occurring only once. This material consisted of CD8+ T cells sorted from blood, taken at week 24, from a patient treated with tofacitinib. The receptors stem from a human donor with alopecia areata.

The rearrangement links TRBV29-1 to TRBJ2-1; possible D gene TRBD2, 5 bases. Per germline, CDR1 SQVTM and CDR2 ANQGSEA. V was pared by 0 bases and J by 6 bases, with 15 bases between. The CDR3 length is 15 residues. The CDR3 nucleotides are TGCAGCGTTGAAGATTGGGAGACGCTTCTCAATGAGCAGTTCTTC. It specifies CSVEDWETLLNEQFF.

The chain couples TRBV7-2 to TRBJ1-3; D possibly corresponds to TRBD1 (5 bases). Germline CDR1 and CDR2: SGHTA and FQGNSA. The V gene lost 6 bases and the J gene lost 3 bases, with 15 bases spanning the gap. CDR3 length equals 15 residues. CDR3 in amino acids: CASSQGGARGNTIYF. CDR3 sequence (DNA): TGTGCCAGCAGTCAGGGAGGCGCTCGTGGAAACACCATATATTTT.

V usage is TRBV7-9 and J usage is TRBJ2-1; D is possibly TRBD2 (5 bases). The V gene lost 5 bases and the J gene lost 0 bases, with 8 bases spanning the gap. The CDR3 has 14 residues. CDR1 and CDR2 from the germline V gene are SEHNR and FQNEAQ (reference sequence). CDR3 sequence (DNA): TGTGCCAGCAGCCAGACTATCTCCTACAATGAGCAGTTCTTC. It translates to CASSQTISYNEQFF.

V usage is TRBV7-8 and J usage is TRBJ2-1; 9 bases are a match to TRBD2. This CDR3 is 17 amino acids long. Per the germline V gene, CDR1 is SGHVS and CDR2 is FQNEAQ. V lost 2 bases and J lost 0; bases outside the gene matches: 5. CDR3 bases: TGTGCCAGCAGCTTAAGTAGCGGGGGCCTCTCCTACAATGAGCAGTTCTTC. This codes for CASSLSSGGLSYNEQFF.

Judged by abundance, this clone is medium-sized. The chain has TRBV6-4 and TRBJ2-6; D tentatively reads TRBD1 or TRBD2 (5 bases each). The CDR3 consists of 14 residues. CDR1 is MRHNA and CDR2 is SNTAGT in the germline V gene. Deletions cut 3 bases from V and 2 bases from J, with 5 bases between. In DNA, the CDR3 is TGTGCCAGCAGTGAGGGGGCTGGGGCCAACGTCCTGACTTTC. Encoded protein: CASSEGAGANVLTF.

The genes are TRBV4-1 and TRBJ2-1; possibly TRBD2 for D (6 bases). Trimming cost V 8 bases and J 8 bases, with 22 bases left between them. Germline values: CDR1 MGHRA, CDR2 YSYEKL. The CDR3 runs to 15 residues. The chain's CDR3 is CASSGTHSPGDEQFF. In DNA form, the CDR3 reads TGCGCCAGCTCAGGGACTCACTCCCCCGGGGATGAGCAGTTCTTC.

The chain uses TRBV13 and TRBJ2-5; 15 positions agree with TRBD2. The trim removed 5 bases at V and 7 bases at J, leaving 8 bases unmatched. Germline V gene lookup returns CDR1 PRHDT and CDR2 FYEKMQ (reference sequence). The CDR3 contains 16 residues. CDR3 residues: CASSRTSGGALGTQYF. CDR3 DNA: TGTGCCAGCAGCAGGACTAGCGGGGGGGCCCTTGGGACCCAGTACTTC.

The rearrangement uses TRBV7-9 and TRBJ2-3, with D unresolved. The CDR3 totals 13 residues. Between the trimmed V and J ends, which lost 5 bases and 3 bases, there was a span of 9 bases. Per germline, CDR1 SEHNR and CDR2 FQNEAQ (reference sequence). The CDR3 is CASSDRNTDTQYF. The CDR3 region has the DNA TGTGCCAGCAGCGATCGCAATACAGATACGCAGTATTTT.

The chain joins TRBV7-9 to TRBJ2-7, with a weak D call TRBD1 (5 bases). The germline V gene encodes CDR1 SEHNR and CDR2 FQNEAQ (reference sequence). Between the trimmed V and J ends, which lost 5 bases and 2 bases, there was a span of 19 bases. The length of the CDR3 is 16 residues. CDR3 residues: CASSQGERLNPYEQYF. CDR3 coding DNA: TGTGCCAGCAGCCAAGGGGAACGCCTGAATCCCTACGAGCAGTACTTC.

The V and J genes are TRBV27 and TRBJ2-7; tentatively, D is TRBD2 (6 bases). Trimming left V 5 bases short and J 2 bases short, with 13 bases between. CDR1 is MNHEY and CDR2 is SMNVEV in the germline V gene (reference sequence). This CDR3 has 14 residues. The CDR3 spells CASSAGGEPYEQYF. CDR3 nucleotides: TGTGCCAGCAGTGCTGGCGGGGAGCCCTACGAGCAGTACTTC.

This clone was counted between two and nine times. This sequence joins TRBV18 and TRBJ2-5, with D perhaps TRBD2 (5 bases). The CDR3 runs 11 residues. The germline CDR1 and CDR2 sequences are KGHSH and LQKENI. The ends were cut back, 4 bases at V and 5 bases at J, with 5 bases in the middle. The CDR3: CASSREETQYF. Here the CDR3 DNA reads TGTGCCAGCTCACGGGAGGAGACCCAGTACTTC.

There are a few counts of this clone. The V and J genes are TRBV29-1 and TRBJ2-3; tentatively, D is TRBD2 (5 bases). The length of the CDR3 is 13 residues. In germline, CDR1 is SQVTM, CDR2 ANQGSEA. Trimming took off 5 bases at V and 2 bases at J, with 11 bases between the two ends. CDR3 in amino acids: CSVSEEDTDTQYF. CDR3 bases: TGCAGCGTTTCAGAGGAGGACACAGATACGCAGTATTTT.

The chain is built from TRBV6-6 and TRBJ2-2; D gene unclear. This CDR3 is 12 amino acids long. The germline V gene encodes CDR1 MNHNY and CDR2 SVGAGI (reference sequence). The V end was cut by 10 bases, the J end by 0 bases, with 6 bases between. In DNA, the CDR3 is TGTGCCAACGCAGCGAACACCGGGGAGCTGTTTTTT. Its protein product is CANAANTGELFF.

The chain recombines TRBV7-6 with TRBJ1-1; D gene uncertain. V was shortened by 6 bases and J by 1 base, with 12 bases between the two germline ends. This CDR3 spans 14 amino acids. Germline V gene data show CDR1 as SGHVS and CDR2 as FNYEAQ. The CDR3 region is CASSSPGWNTEAFF. The CDR3 nucleotides read TGTGCCAGCAGTTCCCCCGGTTGGAACACTGAAGCTTTCTTT. Together with reference TRBV7-6 and TRBJ1-1, the CDR3 gives the full variable domain: GAGVSQSPRYKVTKRGQDVALRCDPISGHVSLYWYRQALGQGPEFLTYFNYEAQQDKSGLPNDRFSAERPEGSISTLTIQRTEQRDSAMYRCASSSPGWNTEAFFGQGTRLTVV.

Turning to this clone: Other DNA sequences in this sample translate to the same CDR3. The chain employs TRBV29-1 and TRBJ2-5; no reliable D call. V gave up 4 bases and J gave up 1 base, with 4 bases separating them. Germline lookup yields CDR1 SQVTM and CDR2 ANQGSEA. The CDR3 runs to 11 residues. This CDR3 is CSVVIQETQYF. In DNA, the CDR3 is TGCAGCGTTGTCATCCAAGAGACCCAGTACTTC. Full variable domain (missing parts from reference TRBV29-1 and TRBJ2-5): SAVISQKPSRDICQRGTSLTIQCQVDSQVTMMFWYRQQPGQSLTLIATANQGSEATYESGFVIDKFPISRPNLTFSTLTVSNMSPEDSSIYLCSVVIQETQYFGPGTRLLVL.

The chain combines TRBV13 with TRBJ2-1; D possibly corresponds to TRBD2 (5 bases). Trimming removed 4 bases at V and 10 bases at J, with 17 bases between. This CDR3 has 14 amino acids. CDR1 and CDR2 (germline): PRHDT, FYEKMQ (reference sequence). The CDR3 is CASSSAGTLSEQFF. As DNA, the CDR3 is TGTGCCAGCAGCTCTGCGGGTACCCTTTCCGAGCAGTTCTTC.

This clone came up many times. Distinct nucleotide sequences in the sample also encode this CDR3. The CDR3 here is CASSQDGANTGELFF. The CDR3 coding sequence is TGCGCCAGCAGCCAAGACGGGGCAAACACCGGGGAGCTGTTTTTT. V gene TRBV4-3 combines with J gene TRBJ2-2; the D gene could be TRBD1 or TRBD2 (5 bases each). V lost 0 bases to trimming and J lost 2 bases, with 7 bases between them. The germline V gene encodes CDR1 LGHNA and CDR2 YSLEER. The CDR3 spans 15 residues.

The chain couples TRBV27 to TRBJ1-5; 7 positions agree with TRBD1. The germline CDR1 and CDR2 sequences are MNHEY and SMNVEV (reference sequence). V shed 5 bases and J 3 bases; nucleotides not matched to a gene: 7. This CDR3 region has 15 residues. The CDR3 DNA reads as TGTGCCAGCAGTGAGGAACAGGGGTTCAATCAGCCCCAGCATTTT. Protein: CASSEEQGFNQPQHF.

The CDR3 protein is CASSQLGEISHEQYF. CDR3 in DNA: TGTGCCAGCAGCCAGCTGGGAGAAATTTCCCACGAGCAGTACTTC. The genes are TRBV14 and TRBJ2-7; TRBD2 might be the D (5 bases). Germline CDR1 and CDR2: SGHDN and FVKESK. The CDR3 loop spans 15 amino acids. V dropped 3 bases and J dropped 5 bases, with 17 bases sitting between them.